This T cell receptor beta chain originates from a study of cytomegalovirus exposure and HLA in healthy donors. PCR amplification relied on 60 Vbeta primers (plus 13 Jbeta primers). Repertoires were generated with immunoSEQ multiplex PCR, while TCRdb's copy carries only in-frame clones and drops some. The table includes about 190,000 clones, roughly 74% detected once. This clone has just a few counts. The trim removed 1 base at V and 7 bases at J, leaving 3 bases unmatched. Germline values: CDR1 GTSNPN, CDR2 SVGIG (reference sequence). The CDR3 contains 13 residues. Sequencing used PBMCs. The source of this sequence is a woman aged 30 to 39 in good health and CMV-seropositive. The genes are TRBV30 and TRBJ2-7; 11 nucleotides agree with TRBD2. CDR3 bases: TGTGCCTGGAGTGGCCGACTAGCGGGAGAGCAGTACTTC. Translating gives CAWSGRLAGEQYF.